These 27 T cell receptor beta chains share one sample of origin, sequenced in a study of blood T cell repertoires in COVID-19. Data came from immunoSEQ multiplex PCR; TCRdb stores just in-frame clones and leaves some out. The sample consists of about 230,000 clones, 87% of them appearing once. Sequenced material: peripheral blood. The origin of the receptors is a young woman who had recovered from COVID-19.

The chain uses TRBV30 and TRBJ2-5, with TRBD2 matching over 7 bases. V was pared by 2 bases and J by 0 bases, with 6 bases of the junction left unmatched. This CDR3 spans 15 amino acids. CDR1 and CDR2 from the germline V gene are GTSNPN and SVGIG (reference sequence). CDR3 loop: CAWSPSGNNQETQYF. The CDR3 DNA sequence: TGTGCCTGGAGTCCTAGCGGTAACAACCAAGAGACCCAGTACTTC.

The chain links TRBV19 to TRBJ2-7; TRBD1 matches 8 bases. Per the germline V gene, CDR1 is LNHDA and CDR2 is SQIVND (reference sequence). This CDR3 contains 14 residues. The J segment lost 3 bases and the V segment lost 5 bases, leaving 6 bases of the junction unmatched. The CDR3 DNA is TGTGCCAGTAGTGCTTTAGGACAGGGCTACGAGCAGTACTTC. Its translation is CASSALGQGYEQYF.

This chain connects TRBV13 to TRBJ2-5; 8 nucleotides line up with TRBD2. The CDR3 is made up of 14 amino acids. Germline CDR1 reads PRHDT; CDR2 reads FYEKMQ (reference sequence). The junction had 4 bases not matched to a gene; V was cut back by 5 bases and J by 2 bases. In DNA, the CDR3 is TGTGCCAGCAGCCATAGCGGGATTCAAGAGACCCAGTACTTC. Translated: CASSHSGIQETQYF. Looking up the rest from reference TRBV13 and TRBJ2-5 gives the full variable domain: AAGVIQSPRHLIKEKRETATLKCYPIPRHDTVYWYQQGPGQDPQFLISFYEKMQSDKGSIPDRFSAQQFSDYHSELNMSSLELGDSALYFCASSHSGIQETQYFGPGTRLLVL.

This chain connects TRBV30 to TRBJ2-3; 7 positions agree with TRBD2. The CDR3 has 13 residues. Per germline, CDR1 GTSNPN and CDR2 SVGIG (reference sequence). J was trimmed by 1 base and V by 2 bases; bases with no gene match: 0. CDR3 sequence reads: CAWSREGTDTQYF. The CDR3 DNA reads TGTGCCTGGAGTCGGGAGGGCACAGATACGCAGTATTTT.

The V call is TRBV9, the J call TRBJ1-3; weak D call: TRBD1 (6 bases). V lost 2 bases to trimming and J lost 2 bases, with 11 bases between them. Germline CDR1 reads SGDLS; CDR2 reads YYNGEE. There are 15 residues in the CDR3. CDR3 nucleotide sequence: TGTGCCAGCAGCGTTGGGCAGGGGACTGGAAACACCATATATTTT. Protein sequence: CASSVGQGTGNTIYF.

The chain links TRBV7-2 to TRBJ2-5; TRBD1 matches 9 bases. CDR1 SGHTA and CDR2 FQGNSA come from the germline V gene. CDR3 length: 14 residues. With 9 bases clipped from V and 4 bases from J, the junction kept 9 bases outside the gene matches. CDR3 protein: CASHTRTGAETQYF. The CDR3 region has the DNA TGTGCCAGTCATACCCGGACAGGGGCAGAGACCCAGTACTTC.

The V and J genes are TRBV23-1 and TRBJ1-6; possibly TRBD1 for D (5 bases). TRBV23-1 is classed as an ORF, of uncertain function. V was shortened by 3 bases and J by 7 bases, with 19 bases between the two germline ends. The CDR3 runs 17 residues. CDR3: CASSHNRRGTPNSPLHF. CDR3 bases: TGCGCCAGCAGTCATAACCGACGGGGGACGCCCAATTCACCCCTCCACTTT.

The CDR3 spells CASSHGGGQRNQPQHF. CDR3 nucleotide sequence: TGCGCCAGCAGCCACGGGGGGGGACAGAGAAATCAGCCCCAGCATTTT. The V gene is TRBV4-1, the J gene TRBJ1-5, with 7 bases that match TRBD1. This CDR3 spans 16 amino acids. V lost 3 bases, J lost 4 bases, and 9 bases stayed unmatched. The V gene's germline CDR1 is MGHRA and CDR2 YSYEKL.

V is TRBV3-1 (or the pseudogene TRBV3-2) and J is TRBJ2-7, with 8 nucleotides matching TRBD1. Germline trimming cut 0 bases from V and 0 bases from J; bases unmatched to any gene: 7. Per germline, CDR1 LGHDT and CDR2 YNNKEL (reference sequence). CDR3 length equals 17 residues. This CDR3 reads CASSQDPTGELSYEQYF. CDR3 in DNA: TGTGCCAGCAGCCAAGACCCGACAGGGGAACTCTCCTACGAGCAGTACTTC.

The chain uses TRBV12-3 or TRBV12-4 and TRBJ2-7; 10 bases are a match to TRBD1. Trimming at V came to 8 bases and at J to 6 bases, leaving 7 bases not matched to a gene. This CDR3 region has 13 residues. In DNA form, the CDR3 reads TGTGCCAGCGGCGGGACAGGGGCGGGCGAGCAGTACTTC. Its translation: CASGGTGAGEQYF.

This chain uses TRBV21-1 with TRBJ2-1; the D call in the table, TRBD2, was not verified against the DNA. TRBV21-1 is a known pseudogene. The CDR3 runs to 16 residues. CDR3 protein: CASSPGDLGVYNEQFF. In DNA form, the CDR3 reads TGTGCCAGCAGTCCGGGAGACCTGGGGGTCTACAATGAGCAGTTCTTC.

The chain couples TRBV11-2 to TRBJ1-2; perhaps TRBD1 as D (6 bases). Trimming stripped 0 bases from V and 3 bases from J, with 11 bases between. CDR3 length: 15 amino acids. Germline CDR1 is SGHAT and CDR2 is FQNNGV. The CDR3 protein is CASSLDRNRDYGYTF. In nucleotides, the CDR3 is TGTGCCAGCAGCTTAGATAGGAACAGGGACTATGGCTACACCTTC.

The chain employs TRBV6-2 or TRBV6-3 and TRBJ2-7; 11 bases map to TRBD1. V lost 6 bases to trimming and J lost 2 bases; unmatched junction nucleotides: 9. CDR1 is MNHEY, CDR2 SVGEGT, per germline. The length of the CDR3 is 16 residues. The CDR3 loop is CASSAGPGQGAYEQYF. The CDR3 DNA sequence: TGTGCCAGCAGCGCCGGGCCGGGACAGGGGGCCTACGAGCAGTACTTC.

J is TRBJ1-1 and V is TRBV5-1; D remains unclear. The V and J ends lost 1 base and 0 bases respectively, with 10 bases between them. CDR1 SGHRS and CDR2 YFSETQ come from the germline V gene. The CDR3 has 15 amino acids. CDR3 sequence: CASSLLDQLNTEAFF. Written as DNA, the CDR3 is TGCGCCAGCAGCTTGCTAGACCAATTGAACACTGAAGCTTTCTTT.

The J gene is TRBJ2-1, the V gene TRBV19; D unclear. The CDR3 extends over 15 amino acids. Germline V gives CDR1 LNHDA, CDR2 SQIVND (reference sequence). Deletions cut 3 bases from V and 0 bases from J, with 9 bases between. The CDR3: CASSIGQNSYNEQFF. The CDR3 nucleotides are TGTGCCAGTAGTATTGGGCAGAACTCCTACAATGAGCAGTTCTTC.

The chain combines TRBV25-1 with TRBJ2-7; TRBD2 matches 8 bases. With the DNA end fitting TRBJ2-1 better, the J assignment may be wrong. Germline CDR1 MGHDK, CDR2 SYGVNS. CDR3 length equals 17 residues. CDR3 in amino acids: CASSENLAGIVNNEQFF. In nucleotides, the CDR3 is TGTGCCAGCAGTGAAAATCTAGCGGGCATAGTAAACAATGAGCAGTTCTTC.

The chain employs TRBV9 and TRBJ1-2, with no clear D. CDR1 SGDLS and CDR2 YYNGEE come from the germline V gene. V dropped 6 bases and J dropped 8 bases, with 14 bases sitting between them. The CDR3 length is 12 residues. The CDR3 spells CASTPPVCGYTF. In DNA, the CDR3 is TGTGCCAGCACCCCCCCGGTGTGCGGCTACACCTTC.

This chain links TRBV9 with TRBJ1-2, with D perhaps matching TRBD1 (5 bases). The V gene lost 2 bases and the J gene lost 2 bases, with 13 bases spanning the gap. The CDR3 consists of 15 residues. CDR1 is SGDLS and CDR2 is YYNGEE in the germline V gene. This CDR3 reads CASSVGGSANYGYTF. The CDR3 DNA reads as TGTGCCAGCAGCGTGGGGGGTTCGGCCAACTATGGCTACACCTTC.

This rearrangement joins TRBV4-1 to TRBJ1-6, with D perhaps TRBD1 (5 bases). The CDR3 is made up of 18 amino acids. Trimming shortened V by 4 bases and J by 0 bases, and 16 bases separated the two germline ends. Germline V gene sequence: CDR1 MGHRA, CDR2 YSYEKL. CDR3 residues: CASSPHRGSSSYNSPLHF. The CDR3 coding sequence is TGCGCCAGCAGCCCTCATAGGGGCAGCAGCTCCTATAATTCACCCCTCCACTTT.

The chain couples TRBV6-5 to TRBJ2-5, with D maybe TRBD2 (6 bases). The V and J ends lost 4 bases and 0 bases respectively, with 9 bases between them. Germline assignment: CDR1 MNHEY and CDR2 SVGAGI. The CDR3 has 14 amino acids. The CDR3, as DNA: TGTGCCAGCAGTTTAGCGGAAAACCAAGAGACCCAGTACTTC. Translating gives CASSLAENQETQYF.

The V and J genes are TRBV6-5 and TRBJ1-3, with D perhaps matching TRBD1 (6 bases). The CDR3 runs 14 residues. CDR1 is MNHEY and CDR2 is SVGAGI in the germline V gene. The V end lost 5 bases, the J end lost 5 bases, and 13 bases lay between the germline ends. The CDR3 here is CASSQNRARNTIYF. CDR3 sequence (DNA): TGTGCCAGCAGTCAAAACAGGGCCAGAAACACCATATATTTT.

The J gene is TRBJ1-2, the V gene TRBV6-5; 7 nucleotides agree with TRBD1. V trimming: 6 bases; J trimming: 4 bases; junction bases outside the gene matches: 11. The germline V gene has CDR1 MNHEY and CDR2 SVGAGI. The CDR3 runs to 15 residues. CDR3: CASRRGTATTYGYTF. The CDR3 DNA follows: TGTGCCAGCAGACGAGGGACAGCGACTACCTATGGCTACACCTTC.

The chain couples TRBV4-2 to TRBJ2-1, with 9 bases lining up with TRBD1. CDR1 is LGHNA and CDR2 is YNFKEQ in the germline V gene. J gave up 3 bases and V 1 base, and 10 bases lay outside the gene matches. The CDR3 is made up of 18 amino acids. DNA of the CDR3: TGTGCCAGCAGCCAAGGGGACAGGGTTATAGTTGACTACAATGAGCAGTTCTTC. Translated, it gives CASSQGDRVIVDYNEQFF.

The chain links TRBV29-1 to TRBJ2-5; unclear D gene. V was cut by 0 bases and J by 0 bases, with 8 bases left in between. CDR1 is SQVTM and CDR2 is ANQGSEA in the germline V gene. The CDR3 contains 14 residues. The CDR3 DNA is TGCAGCGTTGAAGATCAACAGAACCAAGAGACCCAGTACTTC. Translation: CSVEDQQNQETQYF.

The rearrangement links TRBV30 to TRBJ2-3, with 7 bases matching TRBD1. This CDR3 has 16 residues. J gave up 3 bases and V 0 bases, and 9 bases lay outside the gene matches. CDR1 is GTSNPN, CDR2 SVGIG, per germline (reference sequence). CDR3 region: CAWSVGTAINTDTQYF. CDR3 nucleotide sequence: TGTGCCTGGAGTGTAGGGACAGCGATAAATACAGATACGCAGTATTTT.

This clone has more than one count but fewer than ten. V gene TRBV19 combines with J gene TRBJ2-7; 7 bases fit TRBD1. After removal of 0 bases from V and 2 bases from J, the junction contained 4 bases not matched to a gene. The germline gives CDR1 LNHDA, CDR2 SQIVND (reference sequence). The CDR3 extends over 15 amino acids. In DNA form, the CDR3 reads TGTGCCAGTAGTATAGATATAGGACAGGCCTACGAGCAGTACTTC. It codes for CASSIDIGQAYEQYF.

The chain combines TRBV19 with TRBJ2-7; 7 bases are a match to TRBD1. Germline V CDR1 and CDR2: LNHDA, SQIVND (reference sequence). The CDR3 contains 13 residues. V shed 6 bases and J 2 bases; nucleotides not matched to a gene: 4. CDR3 bases: TGTGCCAGTAGGATGACAGGGACCTACGAGCAGTACTTC. Translated: CASRMTGTYEQYF.